The next 13 T cell receptor beta chains were all read from a single sample in a study of patients with pleural tuberculosis. Via MiXCR, TCRdb re-called the reads, giving one row per CDR3 protein. The sample includes 29,000 or so distinct CDR3 sequences, 18% of them seen just once. The sequenced sample was peripheral blood. These receptors all come from a human donor with pleural tuberculosis.

At least ten counts were recorded for this clonotype. The J gene is TRBJ2-3, the V gene TRBV7-2; 7 positions agree with TRBD1. Germline values: CDR1 SGHTA, CDR2 FQGNSA. V shed 5 bases, J shed 4 bases, and the junction held 12 bases outside the gene matches. The CDR3 is 16 residues long. This CDR3 is CASSPRQGSRADTQYF. CDR3 nucleotide sequence: TGTGCCAGCAGCCCGCGACAGGGAAGTCGTGCAGATACGCAGTATTTT.

This clonotype was found many times. The chain links TRBV25-1 to TRBJ2-1, with TRBD1 identical over 9 bases. Germline trimming cut 5 bases from V and 7 bases from J; bases unmatched to any gene: 9. There are 15 residues in the CDR3. The V gene's germline CDR1 is MGHDK and CDR2 SYGVNS. CDR3 sequence reads: CASSRPGTGSNEQFF. In DNA form, the CDR3 reads TGTGCCAGCAGTCGGCCCGGGACAGGGAGTAATGAGCAGTTCTTC.

The chain is built from TRBV9 and TRBJ2-3; no clear D gene. This CDR3 is 15 amino acids long. Trimming removed 0 bases from V and 4 bases from J, with 12 bases in between. The V gene's germline CDR1 is SGDLS and CDR2 YYNGEE. As DNA, the CDR3 is TGTGCCAGCAGCGTAGCCTCAATCTTGCCAGATACGCAGTATTTT. Amino acids: CASSVASILPDTQYF.

Ten or more counts support this clonotype. The chain is built from TRBV10-3 and TRBJ1-3; a weak D match, TRBD1 (5 bases). CDR3 length equals 13 residues. Germline V gene lookup returns CDR1 ENHRY and CDR2 SYGVKD. Trimming took off 0 bases at V and 6 bases at J, with 6 bases between the two ends. The CDR3 bases are TGTGCCATCAGTGAGTCCAGGGAAAACACCATATATTTT. This gives the protein CAISESRENTIYF.

As concerns this clonotype: This clone may be a read error of a much larger clone one base away. V is TRBV5-4 and J is TRBJ2-7; a weak D match, TRBD2 (6 bases). CDR1 SGHNT and CDR2 YYREEE come from the germline V gene (reference sequence). This CDR3 comprises 15 residues. CDR3 loop: CASSPGLLSSYKQYF. In DNA form, the CDR3 reads TGTGCCAGCAGCCCGGGACTCCTAAGCTCCTACAAGCAGTACTTC.

This clonotype rates as medium-sized. The chain combines TRBV20-1 with TRBJ1-2; D may be TRBD1 (5 bases). Between the trimmed V and J ends, which lost 4 bases and 4 bases, there was a span of 16 bases. This CDR3 spans 14 amino acids. Germline values: CDR1 DFQATT, CDR2 SNEGSKA (reference sequence). The CDR3 loop reads CSATRDAMGYGYTF. Here the CDR3 DNA reads TGCAGTGCTACCCGGGACGCTATGGGCTATGGCTACACCTTC.

This clonotype was observed at least ten times. The genes are TRBV6-1 and TRBJ1-4, with D perhaps TRBD1 (5 bases). The CDR3 is 15 amino acids. The germline V and J ends were trimmed by 4 bases and 4 bases, with 13 bases remaining between them. The germline V gene has CDR1 MNHNS and CDR2 SASEGT. CDR3 coding DNA: TGTGCCAGCAGTGTCCCTGCGGGGCGTAATGAAAAACTGTTTTTT. It is translated as CASSVPAGRNEKLFF.

About this clonotype: A much larger clone sits a single nucleotide away, making a read error possible. CDR3 protein: CSVEATGLPYTIYF. The CDR3 region has the DNA TGCAGCGTTGAAGCGACAGGGCTCCCGTACACCATATATTTT. The chain links TRBV29-1 to TRBJ1-3; 7 bases are a match to TRBD1. CDR1 and CDR2 from the germline V gene are SQVTM and ANQGSEA. V shed 1 base and J 8 bases; nucleotides not matched to a gene: 8. The CDR3 has 14 amino acids.

There are many counts of this clonotype. The chain combines TRBV19 with TRBJ1-6; D may be TRBD1 (5 bases). Looked up from germline, CDR1 is LNHDA and CDR2 is SQIVND (reference sequence). V lost 7 bases to trimming and J lost 6 bases, with 10 bases between them. CDR3 length equals 13 residues. CDR3 DNA sequence: TGTGCCAGTACGGCAGGGACTAATTCACCCCTCCACTTT. Translation gives CASTAGTNSPLHF.

Concerning this clonotype itself: This may stem from a read error, because a much larger clone lies one nucleotide away. The CDR3 does not close with the conserved phenylalanine or tryptophan, likely indicating a read error. The genes are TRBV30 and TRBJ1-1; tentative D call: TRBD1 (6 bases). The CDR3 contains 13 residues. The ends were cut back, 5 bases at V and 1 base at J, with 11 bases in the middle. The germline V gene has CDR1 GTSNPN and CDR2 SVGIG (reference sequence). CDR3 sequence: CAWDRYQNTEAFL. In nucleotides, the CDR3 is TGTGCCTGGGACAGGTACCAGAACACTGAAGCTTTCCTT.

This clonotype was seen many times. The chain joins TRBV6-1 to TRBJ2-3; tentative D call: TRBD1 (5 bases). Trimming left V 6 bases short and J 6 bases short, with 16 bases between. Germline V gene lookup returns CDR1 MNHNS and CDR2 SASEGT. The CDR3 loop spans 14 amino acids. The CDR3 region is CASSLGPPPDTQYF. The DNA of the CDR3 is TGTGCCAGCAGCCTGGGGCCGCCCCCCGATACGCAGTATTTT.

This clonotype was observed many times. The V call is TRBV3-1, the J call TRBJ2-1; D call uncertain. The V end was cut by 3 bases, the J end by 10 bases, with 13 bases between. The CDR3 totals 13 residues. CDR1 and CDR2 (germline): LGHDT, YNNKEL (reference sequence). CDR3 nucleotides: TGTGCCAGCAGCCATTTATCCCATTCCGAGCAGTTCTTC. Translating gives CASSHLSHSEQFF.

This clonotype occurred many times. V usage is TRBV29-1 and J usage is TRBJ1-4; 9 nucleotides align to TRBD1. Trimming cost V 7 bases and J 8 bases; bases outside gene matches: 8. Germline V gene lookup returns CDR1 SQVTM and CDR2 ANQGSEA. This CDR3 has 13 amino acids. The CDR3 sequence is CSAKTGGREKLFF. Here the CDR3 DNA reads TGCAGCGCGAAGACAGGGGGGCGGGAAAAACTGTTTTTT.